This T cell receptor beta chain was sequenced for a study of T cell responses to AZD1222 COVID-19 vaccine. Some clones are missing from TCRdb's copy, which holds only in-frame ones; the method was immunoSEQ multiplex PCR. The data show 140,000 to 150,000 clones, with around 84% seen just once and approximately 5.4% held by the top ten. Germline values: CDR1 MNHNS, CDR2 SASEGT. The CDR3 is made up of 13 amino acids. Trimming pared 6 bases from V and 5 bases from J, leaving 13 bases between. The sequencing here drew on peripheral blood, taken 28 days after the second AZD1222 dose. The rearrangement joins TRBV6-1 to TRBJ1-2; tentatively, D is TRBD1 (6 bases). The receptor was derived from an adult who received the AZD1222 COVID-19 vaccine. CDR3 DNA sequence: TGTGCCAGCAGGGAACAGGGCGGGTATGGCTACACCTTC. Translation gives CASREQGGYGYTF.